These 9 T cell receptor beta chains originate from one sample sequenced in a study of tissue T cells after allogeneic stem cell transplantation. Libraries were prepared by immunoSEQ multiplex PCR; TCRdb keeps only in-frame clonotypes and omits some of them. The sample has 7,000 to 9,500 clones, about 35% seen once. Time point indicated: mouse harvest day 14 after allogeneic transplant. Mouse grafts combined 10^7 T-cell-depleted bone marrow cells with 10^6 splenic CD5+ T cells. The sample consisted of skin. All receptors come from a female BALB/c mouse given C57BL/6 T cells with graft-versus-host disease after an allogeneic hematopoietic cell transplant.

Regarding this clone: The gene symbols are mouse symbols. The CDR3 goes on 1 residue after the read ends, and that part is filled in from the germline J gene. This chain links TRBV3 with TRBJ1-1, with 9 bases fitting TRBD1. The CDR3 covers 14 residues. Trimming removed 3 bases from V and 1 base from J; junction bases left unmatched: 0. Germline lookup yields CDR1 SNHLY and CDR2 FYNGKV (reference sequence). CDR3 in amino acids: CASSLGQGNTEVFF. The sequenced CDR3 bases are TGTGCCAGCAGCTTGGGACAGGGGAACACAGAAGTCTTC.

About this clone itself: Germline and genes: mouse. Sequencing ends 1 residue short of the CDR3 end; the germline J gene provides the rest. This rearrangement joins TRBV2 to TRBJ1-5, with 12 bases aligning to TRBD1. Losses at the gene ends were 6 bases for V and 7 bases for J; bases not matched to a gene: 4. Germline CDR1 LGHNA, CDR2 YSYQKL. The CDR3 consists of 14 residues. CDR3 DNA, as far as it was read: TGTGCCAGCAGTCGGGACAGGGGGCGGCAGGCTCCGCTT. It is translated as CASSRDRGRQAPL. The entire CDR3 reads CASSRDRGRQAPLF.

Worth noting for this clone: Gene names are the mouse ones. Coverage ceases 1 residue before the CDR3 finishes, and the germline J gene fills in the end. The chain joins TRBV26 to TRBJ2-3, with TRBD1 matching 7 bases. The CDR3 extends over 14 amino acids. Germline V gene lookup returns CDR1 KGHPV and CDR2 FQNQEV (reference sequence). J lost 0 bases, V lost 6 bases, and 3 bases had no gene match. The sequenced part of the CDR3 DNA is TGTGCCAGCAGGGGACAGCTTAGTGCAGAAACGCTGTAT. As protein: CASRGQLSAETLY. The CDR3, in full, reads CASRGQLSAETLYF.

A remark on this clone: Mouse gene names apply. Read data end 1 residue before the CDR3 end; the end is taken from the germline J gene. The chain employs TRBV5 and TRBJ2-7; D possibly corresponds to TRBD2 (6 bases). V was cut by 2 bases and J by 7 bases, with 15 bases left in between. CDR1 is LGHNA and CDR2 is YNLKQL in the germline V gene (reference sequence). The CDR3 totals 14 residues. The CDR3 bases that were read are TGTGCCAGCAGCCAAACTGGGCGGGTTTTGGAACAGTAC. It yields the protein CASSQTGRVLEQY. The full CDR3 protein reads CASSQTGRVLEQYF.

Comment on this clone: The gene names here belong to mouse. The read halts 1 residue ahead of the CDR3 end, with the missing end drawn from the germline J gene. The genes are TRBV26 and TRBJ2-4; TRBD2 matches at 13 bases. CDR1 and CDR2 from the germline V gene are KGHPV and FQNQEV (reference sequence). The CDR3 has 15 amino acids. V shed 5 bases and J 3 bases; nucleotides not matched to a gene: 2. CDR3 DNA (partial): TGTGCCAGCAGTTGGGACTGGGGGGGGCAAAACACCTTGTAC. It yields the protein CASSWDWGGQNTLY. The full CDR3 reads CASSWDWGGQNTLYF. The complete variable domain, with remaining parts taken from reference TRBV26 and TRBJ2-4, reads NSKVIQTPRYLVKGQGQKAKMRCIPEKGHPVVFWYQQNKNNEFKFLINFQNQEVLQQIDMTEKRFSAECPSNSPCSLEIQSSEAGDSALYLCASSWDWGGQNTLYFGAGTRLSVL.

Concerning this clone: Gene labels here are mouse ones. The read ends 1 residue before the CDR3 terminus; that terminus is restored from the germline J gene. V is TRBV16 and J is TRBJ1-1; TRBD1 might be the D (5 bases). Germline assignment: CDR1 SGHSA and CDR2 FRNQAP. The CDR3 runs to 14 residues. V was trimmed by 5 bases and J by 0 bases, leaving 10 bases between them. Incomplete CDR3 DNA: TGTGCAAGCAGCCTTCAGGGCTCAAACACAGAAGTCTTC. Translated, it gives CASSLQGSNTEVF. The full CDR3 is CASSLQGSNTEVFF. The entire variable domain, with the rest obtained from reference TRBV16 and TRBJ1-1, is as follows: NAGVIQTPRHKVTGKGQEATLWCEPISGHSAVFWYRQTIVQGLEFLTYFRNQAPIDDSGMPKERFSAQMPNQSHSTLKIQSTQPQDSAVYLCASSLQGSNTEVFFGKGTRLTVV.

Only one count was recorded for this clone. The gene symbols are mouse symbols. The DNA ends 1 residue before the CDR3 does, and the rest of the CDR3 is filled in from the germline J gene. The chain has TRBV3 and TRBJ1-1; D not resolved. Germline CDR1 SNHLY, CDR2 FYNGKV (reference sequence). The length of the CDR3 is 12 residues. The germline V and J ends were trimmed by 6 bases and 0 bases, with 5 bases remaining between them. CDR3 residues: CASRRTNTEVFF. CDR3 DNA, as far as it was read: TGTGCCAGCAGACGGACAAACACAGAAGTCTTC.

Concerning this clone: Mouse germline and gene names are used. The read comes to an end 1 residue before the CDR3 does, leaving the germline J gene to fill in the end. This chain links TRBV4 with TRBJ2-2; possible D gene TRBD2, 6 bases. CDR1 LGHDT and CDR2 YNNKQL come from the germline V gene (reference sequence). CDR3 length equals 13 residues. V lost 4 bases to trimming and J lost 6 bases, with 9 bases between them. CDR3 sequence reads: CASSSTGPGQLYF. The CDR3 DNA, read in part, is TGTGCCAGCAGCTCGACTGGTCCCGGGCAGCTCTAC. Full variable domain (outside the CDR3, taken from reference TRBV4 and TRBJ2-2): ETAVFQTPNYHVTQVGNEVSFNCKQTLGHDTMYWYKQDSKKLLKIMFSYNNKQLIVNETVPRRFSPQSSDKAHLNLRIKSVEPEDSAVYLCASSSTGPGQLYFGEGSKLTVL.

Concerning this clone: Any gene name here is a mouse gene name. The CDR3 here is CASSLSDREVFF. The sequenced CDR3 bases are TGTGCCAGCAGTCTGTCGGACAGAGAAGTCTTC. This chain joins TRBV26 and TRBJ1-1, with a tentative D call TRBD1 (6 bases). Sequencing ends 1 residue short of the CDR3 end; the germline J gene provides the rest. Trimming stripped 0 bases from V and 7 bases from J, with 6 bases between. Germline-derived CDR1 and CDR2 are KGHPV and FQNQEV (reference sequence). There are 12 residues in the CDR3.